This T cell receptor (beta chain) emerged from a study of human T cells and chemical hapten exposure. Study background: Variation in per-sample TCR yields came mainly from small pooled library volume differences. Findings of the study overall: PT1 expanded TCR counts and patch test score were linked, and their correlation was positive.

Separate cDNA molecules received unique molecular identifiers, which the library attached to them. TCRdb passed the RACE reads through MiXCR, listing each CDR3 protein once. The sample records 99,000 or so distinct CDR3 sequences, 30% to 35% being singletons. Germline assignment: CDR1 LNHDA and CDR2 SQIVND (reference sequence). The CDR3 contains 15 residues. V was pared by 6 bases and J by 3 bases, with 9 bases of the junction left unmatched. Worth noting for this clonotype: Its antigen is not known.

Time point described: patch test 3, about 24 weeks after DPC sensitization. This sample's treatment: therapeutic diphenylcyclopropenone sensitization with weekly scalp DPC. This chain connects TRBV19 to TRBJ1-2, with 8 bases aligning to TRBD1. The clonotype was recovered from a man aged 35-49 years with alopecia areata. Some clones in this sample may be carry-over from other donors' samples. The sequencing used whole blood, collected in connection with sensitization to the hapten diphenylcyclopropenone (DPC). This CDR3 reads CASSNSGGLDYGYTF. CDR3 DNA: TGTGCCAGTAGCAATTCAGGGGGCCTCGACTATGGCTACACCTTC.